The 13 T cell receptor beta chains listed next were all sequenced from one sample in a study of early T cells in non-severe SARS-CoV-2 infection. MiXCR, run by TCRdb on the 5' RACE reads, gives a single entry per CDR3 protein. The sample contains 85,000 to 120,000 distinct CDR3 sequences, about an eighth of which appear only once. Input material: whole blood. The origin of the receptors is an adult who was a healthcare worker with PCR-confirmed SARS-CoV-2 infection or an uninfected control (not recorded which).

This clonotype was counted a single time. The rearrangement links TRBV20-1 to TRBJ2-3; TRBD2 aligns across 14 bases. V lost 1 base, J lost 10 bases, and 10 bases stayed unmatched. The CDR3 covers 16 residues. The V gene's germline CDR1 is DFQATT and CDR2 SNEGSKA (reference sequence). The CDR3 reads CSARGVGTSGRVSQYF. For the CDR3, the DNA is TGCAGTGCTAGAGGAGTGGGGACTAGCGGGAGAGTTTCGCAGTATTTT.

This clonotype was observed a few times. V and J are TRBV7-2 and TRBJ1-2, with unresolved D. V lost 4 bases and J lost 4, with 10 bases in between. The germline V gene encodes CDR1 SGHTA and CDR2 FQGNSA. The CDR3 has 13 amino acids. This chain's CDR3 is CASSSGRTYGYTF. The DNA for the CDR3 is TGTGCCAGCAGCTCTGGACGGACCTATGGCTACACCTTC.

This clonotype was picked up a small number of times. The chain couples TRBV12-3 or TRBV12-4 to TRBJ2-1; no reliable D call. CDR3 length: 13 amino acids. Trimming took off 5 bases at V and 10 bases at J, with 15 bases between the two ends. CDR3 DNA: TGTGCCAGCAGTCCTCGGACCCTCGGAGAGCAGTTCTTC. This translates into CASSPRTLGEQFF.

A few counts support this clonotype. V gene TRBV10-3 combines with J gene TRBJ1-6; D ambiguous. The germline V and J ends were trimmed by 2 bases and 7 bases, with 6 bases remaining between them. The CDR3 contains 13 residues. The germline CDR1 and CDR2 sequences are ENHRY and SYGVKD. Written as DNA, the CDR3 is TGTGCCATCAGTGAGGACGGAAATTCACCCCTCCACTTT. Residues: CAISEDGNSPLHF.

This clonotype appeared many times. The V and J genes are TRBV5-1 and TRBJ1-4, with 9 bases fitting TRBD1. The germline gives CDR1 SGHRS, CDR2 YFSETQ. V was clipped by 3 bases and J by 5 bases; unmatched bases: 2. This CDR3 is built from 14 residues. CDR3 DNA sequence: TGCGCCAGCAGCTCCGACAGGGGGAATGAAAAACTGTTTTTT. The encoded protein is CASSSDRGNEKLFF. Looking up the rest from reference TRBV5-1 and TRBJ1-4 gives the full variable domain: KAGVTQTPRYLIKTRGQQVTLSCSPISGHRSVSWYQQTPGQGLQFLFEYFSETQRNKGNFPGRFSGRQFSNSRSEMNVSTLELGDSALYLCASSSDRGNEKLFFGSGTQLSVL.

The chain uses TRBV7-9 and TRBJ1-4; 8 bases are a match to TRBD1. This CDR3 spans 15 amino acids. CDR1 and CDR2 (germline): SEHNR, FQNEAQ (reference sequence). Germline trimming cut 5 bases from V and 6 bases from J; bases unmatched to any gene: 8. The CDR3 sequence: CASSHKDRVDEKLFF. Written as DNA, the CDR3 is TGTGCCAGCAGCCACAAGGACAGGGTGGATGAAAAACTGTTTTTT.

V and J are TRBV7-9 and TRBJ2-5; D gene uncertain. Germline V gene sequence: CDR1 SEHNR, CDR2 FQNEAQ (reference sequence). Trimming shortened V by 5 bases and J by 4 bases, and 5 bases separated the two germline ends. There are 11 residues in the CDR3. CDR3 residues: CASSPAETQYF. The CDR3 DNA sequence: TGTGCCAGCAGCCCCGCAGAGACCCAGTACTTC.

The chain links TRBV6-6 to TRBJ1-5; 7 bases match TRBD1. The CDR3 contains 15 residues. J was trimmed by 7 bases and V by 2 bases; bases with no gene match: 8. Germline V gene sequence: CDR1 MNHNY, CDR2 SVGAGI (reference sequence). CDR3 in amino acids: CASSYGDREQQPQHF. The CDR3 DNA reads as TGTGCCAGCAGTTACGGCGACAGGGAGCAGCAGCCCCAGCATTTT.

The table lists this clonotype with many counts. The chain recombines TRBV28 with TRBJ1-1; 7 positions match TRBD1. This CDR3 is built from 13 residues. V lost 8 bases and J lost 1; bases outside the gene matches: 4. Germline assignment: CDR1 MDHEN and CDR2 SYDVKM. CDR3: CASSTGWNTEAFF. The CDR3 DNA reads TGTGCCAGCTCGACAGGGTGGAACACTGAAGCTTTCTTT. Full variable domain (missing parts from reference TRBV28 and TRBJ1-1): DVKVTQSSRYLVKRTGEKVFLECVQDMDHENMFWYRQDPGLGLRLIYFSYDVKMKEKGDIPEGYSVSREKKERFSLILESASTNQTSMYLCASSTGWNTEAFFGQGTRLTVV.

This clonotype was detected only a few times. The chain links TRBV28 to TRBJ2-7, with 10 bases that match TRBD1. There are 16 residues in the CDR3. With V trimmed by 5 bases and J by 2 bases, 9 bases remained unmatched. Germline values: CDR1 MDHEN, CDR2 SYDVKM. As DNA, the CDR3 is TGTGCCAGCAGTCCGATAGACAGGGGGCTCCCCTACGAGCAGTACTTC. Its translation: CASSPIDRGLPYEQYF.

As to this clonotype: A read error is possible here, since a much larger clone lies one base away. This chain links TRBV6-6 with TRBJ1-2; the D gene is possibly TRBD1 (5 bases). CDR3 length: 13 residues. Germline CDR1 is MNHNY and CDR2 is SVGAGI (reference sequence). The CDR3 coding sequence is TGTGTCAGCAGTTACGGGGGGGACTATGGCTACACCTTC. The encoded protein is CVSSYGGDYGYTF.

This clonotype came up many times. The chain has TRBV2 and TRBJ2-2, with D uncertain. The V end lost 8 bases, the J end lost 0 bases, and 13 bases lay between the germline ends. The CDR3 loop spans 15 amino acids. Germline V gives CDR1 SNHLY, CDR2 FYNNEI. For the CDR3, the DNA is TGTGCCAGCCTAGGATCGGGCCCGAACACCGGGGAGCTGTTTTTT. Translation gives CASLGSGPNTGELFF.

This clonotype was counted many times. The genes are TRBV29-1 and TRBJ2-6, with a tentative D call TRBD1 (6 bases). The CDR3 covers 16 residues. Looked up from germline, CDR1 is SQVTM and CDR2 is ANQGSEA. Deletions cut 6 bases from V and 0 bases from J, with 15 bases between. The CDR3 bases are TGCAGCGTCCTTGACAGGTCAAGCTCTGGGGCCAACGTCCTGACTTTC. Translating gives CSVLDRSSSGANVLTF.